This T cell receptor beta chain derives from a study of cytomegalovirus exposure and HLA in healthy donors. Findings and limits, study-wide: CMV antigen specificity of three CMV-associated chains was confirmed in vitro. A list of approximately 160 TCR beta chains associated with cytomegalovirus was given. The classifier was said to identify cytomegalovirus status with high specificity and sensitivity.

Trimming at V came to 1 base and at J to 3 bases, leaving 6 bases not matched to a gene. CDR3 length: 16 residues. CDR1 and CDR2 from the germline V gene are LGHNA and YSLEER. The assay was immunoSEQ multiplex PCR, and TCRdb's table has in-frame clones only and misses some. The table has about 54,000 clones, 89% seen once; the top ten hold roughly 8%. Notes on this clone: The target antigen is unknown.

An approximately 120-subject validation cohort, separate from the 666-subject first cohort, supplied the donors. The chain joins TRBV4-3 to TRBJ1-3; 7 bases agree with TRBD1. Sequencing was done on a sample of PBMCs. This sequence originates from a young woman in good health and CMV-seropositive. The CDR3 here is CASSQGRGLGGNTIYF. CDR3 DNA sequence: TGCGCCAGCAGCCAAGGAAGGGGGCTTGGTGGAAACACCATATATTTT.